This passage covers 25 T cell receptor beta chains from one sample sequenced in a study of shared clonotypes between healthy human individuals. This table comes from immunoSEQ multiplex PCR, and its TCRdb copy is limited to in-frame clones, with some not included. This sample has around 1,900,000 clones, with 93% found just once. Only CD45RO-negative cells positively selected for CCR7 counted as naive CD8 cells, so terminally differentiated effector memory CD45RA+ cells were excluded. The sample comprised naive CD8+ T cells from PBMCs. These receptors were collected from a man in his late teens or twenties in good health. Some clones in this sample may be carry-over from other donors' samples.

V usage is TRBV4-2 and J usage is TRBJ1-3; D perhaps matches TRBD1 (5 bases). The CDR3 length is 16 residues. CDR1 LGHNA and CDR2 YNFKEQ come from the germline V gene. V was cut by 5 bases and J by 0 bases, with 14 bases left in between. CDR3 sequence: CASSGRDFASGNTIYF. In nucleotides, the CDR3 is TGTGCCAGCAGCGGCCGGGACTTTGCCTCTGGAAACACCATATATTTT.

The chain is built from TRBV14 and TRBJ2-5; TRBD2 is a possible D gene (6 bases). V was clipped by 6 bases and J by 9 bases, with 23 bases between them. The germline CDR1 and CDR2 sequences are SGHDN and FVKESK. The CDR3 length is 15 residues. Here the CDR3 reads CASRKGLAPRWPQYF. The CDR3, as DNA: TGTGCCAGCAGAAAGGGGCTAGCGCCACGGTGGCCCCAGTACTTC.

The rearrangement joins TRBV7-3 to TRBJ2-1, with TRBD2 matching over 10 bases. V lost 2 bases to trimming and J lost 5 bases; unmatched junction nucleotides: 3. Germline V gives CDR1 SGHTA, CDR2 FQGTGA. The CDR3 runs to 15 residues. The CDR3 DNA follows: TGTGCCAGCAGCTTACTAGGACTAGCGGACAATGAGCAGTTCTTC. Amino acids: CASSLLGLADNEQFF.

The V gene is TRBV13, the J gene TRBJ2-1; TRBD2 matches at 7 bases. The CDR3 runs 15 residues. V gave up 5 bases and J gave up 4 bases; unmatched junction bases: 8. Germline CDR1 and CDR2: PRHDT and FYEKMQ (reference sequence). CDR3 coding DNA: TGTGCCAGCAGCCAGAGGACTAGTACGTACAATGAGCAGTTCTTC. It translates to CASSQRTSTYNEQFF. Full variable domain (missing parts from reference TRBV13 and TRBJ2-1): AAGVIQSPRHLIKEKRETATLKCYPIPRHDTVYWYQQGPGQDPQFLISFYEKMQSDKGSIPDRFSAQQFSDYHSELNMSSLELGDSALYFCASSQRTSTYNEQFFGPGTRLTVL.

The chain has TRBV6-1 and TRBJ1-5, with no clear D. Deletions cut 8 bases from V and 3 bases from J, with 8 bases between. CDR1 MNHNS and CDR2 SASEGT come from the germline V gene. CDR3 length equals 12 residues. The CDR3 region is CASGQINQPQHF. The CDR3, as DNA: TGTGCCAGCGGGCAGATCAATCAGCCCCAGCATTTT.

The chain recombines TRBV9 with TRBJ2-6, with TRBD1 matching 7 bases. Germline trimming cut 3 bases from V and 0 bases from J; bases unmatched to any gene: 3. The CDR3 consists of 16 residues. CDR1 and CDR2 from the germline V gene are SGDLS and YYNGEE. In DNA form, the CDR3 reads TGTGCCAGCAGCGCGGGACAGTTCTCTGGGGCCAACGTCCTGACTTTC. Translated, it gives CASSAGQFSGANVLTF.

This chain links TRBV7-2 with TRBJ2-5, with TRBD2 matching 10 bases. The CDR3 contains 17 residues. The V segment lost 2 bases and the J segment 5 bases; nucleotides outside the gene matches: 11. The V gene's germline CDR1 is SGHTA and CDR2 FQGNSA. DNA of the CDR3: TGTGCCAGCAGCTTATCGAGCGGGAGGGGCCATCGGGAGACCCAGTACTTC. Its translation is CASSLSSGRGHRETQYF.

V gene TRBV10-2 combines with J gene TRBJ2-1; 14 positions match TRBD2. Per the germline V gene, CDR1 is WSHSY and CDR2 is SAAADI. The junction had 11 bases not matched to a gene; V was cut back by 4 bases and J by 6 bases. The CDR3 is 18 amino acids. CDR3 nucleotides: TGCGCCAGCAGTGGATATCCGGGACTAGCGGGAGTAGGCAATGAGCAGTTCTTC. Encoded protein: CASSGYPGLAGVGNEQFF.

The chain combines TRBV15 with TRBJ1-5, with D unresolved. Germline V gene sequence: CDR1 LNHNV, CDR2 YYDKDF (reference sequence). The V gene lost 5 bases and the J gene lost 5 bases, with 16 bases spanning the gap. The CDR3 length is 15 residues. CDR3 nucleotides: TGTGCCACCAGCGGAAAAAGGCGGTCGTATCAGCCCCAGCATTTT. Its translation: CATSGKRRSYQPQHF.

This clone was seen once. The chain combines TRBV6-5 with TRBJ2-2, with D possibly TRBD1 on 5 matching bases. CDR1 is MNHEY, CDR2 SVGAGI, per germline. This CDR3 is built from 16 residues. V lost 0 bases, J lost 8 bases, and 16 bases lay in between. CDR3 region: CASSYSSGQLLGELFF. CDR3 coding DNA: TGTGCCAGCAGTTACTCGTCCGGACAATTATTAGGGGAGCTGTTTTTT.

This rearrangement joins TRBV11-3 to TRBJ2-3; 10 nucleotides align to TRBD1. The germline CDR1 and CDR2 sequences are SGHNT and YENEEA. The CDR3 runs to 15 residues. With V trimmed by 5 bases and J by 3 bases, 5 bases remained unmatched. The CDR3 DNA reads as TGTGCCAGCAGCCTTCGGACAGGGGGTACAGATACGCAGTATTTT. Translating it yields CASSLRTGGTDTQYF.

The CDR3, as DNA: TGTGCCAGCAGCTTAAGTGGTACAGGGGGCAAAGATGAGCAGTTCTTC. Translated, it gives CASSLSGTGGKDEQFF. The gene calls are TRBV7-9 and TRBJ2-1, with 9 bases that match TRBD1. CDR1 SEHNR and CDR2 FQNEAQ come from the germline V gene (reference sequence). The CDR3 sequence is 16 residues long. V gave up 2 bases and J gave up 8 bases; unmatched junction bases: 10.

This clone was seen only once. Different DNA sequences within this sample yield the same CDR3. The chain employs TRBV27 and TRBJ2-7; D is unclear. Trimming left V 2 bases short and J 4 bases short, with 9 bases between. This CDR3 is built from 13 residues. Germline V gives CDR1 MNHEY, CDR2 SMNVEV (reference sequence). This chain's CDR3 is CASSLSRTYEQYF. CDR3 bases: TGTGCCAGCAGTTTAAGCCGGACGTACGAGCAGTACTTC.

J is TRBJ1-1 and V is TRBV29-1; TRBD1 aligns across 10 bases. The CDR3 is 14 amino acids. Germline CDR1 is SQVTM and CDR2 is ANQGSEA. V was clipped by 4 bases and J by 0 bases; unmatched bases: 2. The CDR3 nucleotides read TGCAGCGTTGGGGACAGGGGAATGAACACTGAAGCTTTCTTT. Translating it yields CSVGDRGMNTEAFF.

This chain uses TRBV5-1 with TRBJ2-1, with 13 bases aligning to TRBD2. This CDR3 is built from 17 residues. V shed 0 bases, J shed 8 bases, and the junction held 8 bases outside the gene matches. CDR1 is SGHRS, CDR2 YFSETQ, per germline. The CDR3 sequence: CASSLEWGLAGRDEQFF. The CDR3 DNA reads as TGCGCCAGCAGCTTGGAATGGGGACTAGCGGGACGGGATGAGCAGTTCTTC. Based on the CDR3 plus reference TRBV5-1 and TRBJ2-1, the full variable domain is KAGVTQTPRYLIKTRGQQVTLSCSPISGHRSVSWYQQTPGQGLQFLFEYFSETQRNKGNFPGRFSGRQFSNSRSEMNVSTLELGDSALYLCASSLEWGLAGRDEQFFGPGTRLTVL.

CDR3 region: CASSRSRLENEKLFF. DNA of the CDR3: TGTGCCAGCTCACGAAGCCGGCTAGAGAATGAAAAACTGTTTTTT. The chain carries TRBV18 and TRBJ1-4, with D unresolved. V lost 4 bases, J lost 5 bases, and 14 bases lay in between. This CDR3 comprises 15 residues. CDR1 and CDR2 from the germline V gene are KGHSH and LQKENI. Full variable domain (remainder filled in from reference TRBV18 and TRBJ1-4): NAGVMQNPRHLVRRRGQEARLRCSPMKGHSHVYWYRQLPEEGLKFMVYLQKENIIDESGMPKERFSAEFPKEGPSILRIQQVVRGDSAAYFCASSRSRLENEKLFFGSGTQLSVL.

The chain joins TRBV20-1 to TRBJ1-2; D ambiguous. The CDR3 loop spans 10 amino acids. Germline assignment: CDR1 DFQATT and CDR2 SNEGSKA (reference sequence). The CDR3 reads CSLPVFGYTF. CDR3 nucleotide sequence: TGCAGCCTACCAGTATTTGGCTACACCTTC.

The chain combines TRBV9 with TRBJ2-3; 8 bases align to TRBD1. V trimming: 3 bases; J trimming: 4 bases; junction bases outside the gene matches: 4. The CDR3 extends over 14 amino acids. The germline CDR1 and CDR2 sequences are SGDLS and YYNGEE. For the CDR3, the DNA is TGTGCCAGCAGCGACAGGGGGGACCCAGATACGCAGTATTTT. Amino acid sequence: CASSDRGDPDTQYF.

CDR3 in amino acids: CASSAPAGGLGNQPQHF. As DNA, the CDR3 is TGTGCCAGCAGTGCCCCGGCCGGGGGGCTGGGCAATCAGCCCCAGCATTTT. The chain uses TRBV28 and TRBJ1-5; maybe TRBD1 (6 bases). Germline loops: CDR1 MDHEN, CDR2 SYDVKM. Trimming stripped 5 bases from V and 2 bases from J, with 19 bases between. This CDR3 is built from 17 residues.

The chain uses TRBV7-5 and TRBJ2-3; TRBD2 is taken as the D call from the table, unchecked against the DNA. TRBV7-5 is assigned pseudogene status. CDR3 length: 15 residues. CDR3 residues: CARGHYEGCTDTQYF. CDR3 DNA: TGTGCCAGAGGCCATTACGAGGGCTGCACAGATACGCAGTATTTT.

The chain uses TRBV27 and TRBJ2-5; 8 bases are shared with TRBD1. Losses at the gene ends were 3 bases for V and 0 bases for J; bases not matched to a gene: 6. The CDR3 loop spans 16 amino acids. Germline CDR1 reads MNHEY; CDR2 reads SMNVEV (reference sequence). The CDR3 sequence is CASSFIAGGYQETQYF. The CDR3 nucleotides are TGTGCCAGCAGTTTTATTGCAGGGGGCTACCAAGAGACCCAGTACTTC.

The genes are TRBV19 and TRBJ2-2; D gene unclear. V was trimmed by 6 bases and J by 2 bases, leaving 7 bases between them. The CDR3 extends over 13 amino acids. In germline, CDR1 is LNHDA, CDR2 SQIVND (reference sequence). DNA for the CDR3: TGTGCCAGTAGGTGGGAAAACACCGGGGAGCTGTTTTTT. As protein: CASRWENTGELFF.

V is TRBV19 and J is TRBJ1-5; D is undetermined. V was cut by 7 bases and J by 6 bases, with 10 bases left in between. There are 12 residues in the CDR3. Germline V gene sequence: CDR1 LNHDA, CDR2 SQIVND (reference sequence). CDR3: CASKVGGQPQHF. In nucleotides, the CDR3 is TGTGCCAGTAAGGTCGGCGGTCAGCCCCAGCATTTT.

The CDR3 bases are TGTGCCAGCAGCTGGGAATTAGCCAAAAACATTCAGTACTTC. It yields the protein CASSWELAKNIQYF. The chain recombines TRBV7-9 with TRBJ2-4; D gene unclear. Trimming took 4 bases from V and 0 from J, leaving 7 bases between them. CDR3 length: 14 residues. Germline V gives CDR1 SEHNR, CDR2 FQNEAQ (reference sequence).

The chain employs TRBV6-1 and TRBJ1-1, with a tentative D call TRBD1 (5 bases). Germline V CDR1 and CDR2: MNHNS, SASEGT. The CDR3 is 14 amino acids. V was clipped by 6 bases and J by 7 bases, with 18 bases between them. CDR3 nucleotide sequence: TGTGCCAGCAGGGAACTGATAGGGACCTATGAAGCTTTCTTT. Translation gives CASRELIGTYEAFF.